The 26 T cell receptor beta chains below come from one sample, sequenced in a study of shared clonotypes between healthy human individuals. TCRdb's copy holds only in-frame clones and misses some; the assay was immunoSEQ multiplex PCR. The sample records approximately 500,000 clones, 90% to 96% being singletons. The material sequenced was naive CD4+ T cells sorted from blood. Subset described: CD45RA+ positively selected. The receptors derive from a woman aged 25 to 45 in good health.

The V call is TRBV27, the J call TRBJ2-7, with 10 positions matching TRBD1. Germline assignment: CDR1 MNHEY and CDR2 SMNVEV (reference sequence). The CDR3 covers 16 residues. Trimming took 5 bases from V and 3 from J; bases not matched to a gene: 10. The DNA for the CDR3 is TGTGCCAGCAGTAGGACGCCGGGACAGGGGCACTACGAGCAGTACTTC. It encodes CASSRTPGQGHYEQYF.

This rearrangement joins TRBV7-9 to TRBJ2-4; no clear D. V was shortened by 1 base and J by 0 bases, with 10 bases between the two germline ends. Germline V gene sequence: CDR1 SEHNR, CDR2 FQNEAQ (reference sequence). The CDR3 has 16 residues. CDR3 bases: TGTGCCAGCAGCTTAGAGGCAGGCCTAGCCAAAAACATTCAGTACTTC. It yields the protein CASSLEAGLAKNIQYF.

The chain carries TRBV14 and TRBJ1-2; D is uncertain. CDR3 length equals 14 residues. Germline V lookup: CDR1 SGHDN, CDR2 FVKESK. Trimming pared 3 bases from V and 3 bases from J, leaving 11 bases between. CDR3 protein: CASSHLTEYYGYTF. The DNA of the CDR3 is TGTGCCAGCAGCCATCTAACAGAGTACTATGGCTACACCTTC.

The chain has TRBV10-2 and TRBJ2-7; D remains ambiguous. The CDR3 loop spans 13 amino acids. CDR1 is WSHSY, CDR2 SAAADI, per germline. Trimming left V 6 bases short and J 3 bases short, with 12 bases between. CDR3 in amino acids: CASRANLLYEQYF. DNA for the CDR3: TGCGCCAGCAGGGCCAATTTACTCTACGAGCAGTACTTC.

The V call is TRBV30, the J call TRBJ1-2; possible D gene TRBD1, 5 bases. The V gene's germline CDR1 is GTSNPN and CDR2 SVGIG (reference sequence). V lost 3 bases, J lost 8 bases, and 10 bases lay in between. This CDR3 has 11 residues. The CDR3 sequence: CAWSRARGYTF. DNA for the CDR3: TGTGCCTGGAGCAGGGCAAGAGGCTACACCTTC. The full variable domain, rest sourced from reference TRBV30 and TRBJ1-2, is SQTIHQWPATLVQPVGSPLSLECTVEGTSNPNLYWYRQAAGRGLQLLFYSVGIGQISSEVPQNLSASRPQDRQFILSSKKLLLSDSGFYLCAWSRARGYTFGSGTRLTVV.

The chain links TRBV29-1 to TRBJ2-5; 9 bases fit TRBD2. The CDR3 runs 13 residues. The germline CDR1 and CDR2 sequences are SQVTM and ANQGSEA. The J segment lost 2 bases and the V segment lost 4 bases, leaving 2 bases of the junction unmatched. The CDR3 DNA reads as TGCAGCGTTGGGGGACTAGCTCAAGAGACCCAGTACTTC. This gives the protein CSVGGLAQETQYF.

The rearrangement joins TRBV5-1 to TRBJ2-7, with TRBD2 identical over 14 bases. J gave up 2 bases and V 4 bases, and 2 bases lay outside the gene matches. This CDR3 has 15 residues. The V gene's germline CDR1 is SGHRS and CDR2 YFSETQ. The CDR3 nucleotides are TGCGCCAGCAGCACGACTAGCGGGAGGGCCTACGAGCAGTACTTC. Protein product: CASSTTSGRAYEQYF.

The chain joins TRBV28 to TRBJ1-1; D may be TRBD1 (5 bases). V lost 2 bases and J 7 bases, leaving 11 bases between the germline ends. The V gene's germline CDR1 is MDHEN and CDR2 SYDVKM. This CDR3 comprises 13 residues. The CDR3 here is CASSLRGSGEAFF. The CDR3 DNA follows: TGTGCCAGCAGTTTAAGGGGATCAGGTGAAGCTTTCTTT.

V gene TRBV6-1 combines with J gene TRBJ1-4; D remains unclear. This CDR3 is built from 15 residues. The V end was cut by 4 bases, the J end by 6 bases, with 15 bases between. Looked up from germline, CDR1 is MNHNS and CDR2 is SASEGT. The CDR3 nucleotides are TGTGCCAGCAGTGTCCACGGGGTTGTGGATGAAAAACTGTTTTTT. This codes for CASSVHGVVDEKLFF.

This rearrangement joins TRBV18 to TRBJ2-1, with D unclear. Trimming cost V 3 bases and J 0 bases, with 9 bases left between them. The CDR3 is 15 amino acids. From germline, CDR1 is KGHSH and CDR2 LQKENI. CDR3 coding DNA: TGTGCCAGCTCACCGCAGGTGAGCTCCTACAATGAGCAGTTCTTC. Translation gives CASSPQVSSYNEQFF.

The rearrangement joins TRBV28 to TRBJ1-3, with D possibly TRBD1 on 5 matching bases. The length of the CDR3 is 16 residues. The germline CDR1 and CDR2 sequences are MDHEN and SYDVKM. V shed 4 bases and J shed 1 base, with 14 bases lying between them. The CDR3 nucleotides are TGTGCCAGCAGTTCTTTTCGGCAGGGATCTGGAAACACCATATATTTT. This gives the protein CASSSFRQGSGNTIYF.

This rearrangement joins TRBV29-1 to TRBJ2-1, with 8 bases that match TRBD2. This CDR3 comprises 15 residues. Germline V gene data show CDR1 as SQVTM and CDR2 as ANQGSEA. With V trimmed by 5 bases and J by 0 bases, 6 bases remained unmatched. The CDR3 loop is CSVKSTSASYNEQFF. In DNA, the CDR3 is TGCAGCGTTAAGTCGACTAGCGCCTCCTACAATGAGCAGTTCTTC.

V gene TRBV28 combines with J gene TRBJ2-7; TRBD1 agrees at 8 bases. The V gene's germline CDR1 is MDHEN and CDR2 SYDVKM. This CDR3 has 15 amino acids. V shed 5 bases and J 6 bases; nucleotides not matched to a gene: 12. The CDR3 sequence is CASSTRDRWAAEQYF. The DNA of the CDR3 is TGTGCCAGCAGTACTCGGGACAGGTGGGCGGCCGAGCAGTACTTC.

The rearrangement links TRBV10-3 to TRBJ2-1, with 9 positions matching TRBD2. The CDR3 totals 15 residues. Germline assignment: CDR1 ENHRY and CDR2 SYGVKD. V shed 0 bases and J 11 bases; nucleotides not matched to a gene: 8. This CDR3 is CAISESNSSGMKQFF. The CDR3 nucleotides read TGTGCCATCAGTGAGTCGAATTCTAGCGGGATGAAGCAGTTCTTC.

The rearrangement uses TRBV27 and TRBJ2-5, with a weak D call TRBD2 (5 bases). V shed 5 bases and J shed 4 bases, with 17 bases lying between them. CDR3 length: 15 residues. In germline, CDR1 is MNHEY, CDR2 SMNVEV (reference sequence). This CDR3 is CASSLTRSRGETQYF. The CDR3, as DNA: TGTGCCAGCAGTCTTACACGGAGCCGGGGAGAGACCCAGTACTTC.

The rearrangement uses TRBV2 and TRBJ2-6; D gene ambiguous. This CDR3 is built from 17 residues. Trimming stripped 2 bases from V and 3 bases from J, with 14 bases between. Per germline, CDR1 SNHLY and CDR2 FYNNEI. Here the CDR3 DNA reads TGTGCCAGCAGTGAACGGTTCCTCCCGTTTGGGGCCAACGTCCTGACTTTC. Translation gives CASSERFLPFGANVLTF.

V usage is TRBV5-1 and J usage is TRBJ2-5; 7 nucleotides match TRBD2. Germline V CDR1 and CDR2: SGHRS, YFSETQ. The CDR3 is made up of 14 amino acids. V shed 0 bases and J 7 bases; nucleotides not matched to a gene: 6. The CDR3 loop reads CASSLDAGEGTQYF. The CDR3, as DNA: TGCGCCAGCAGCTTGGATGCGGGAGAGGGGACCCAGTACTTC.

The chain couples TRBV7-6 to TRBJ2-1, with a tentative D call TRBD1 (5 bases). This CDR3 is 15 amino acids long. Germline V CDR1 and CDR2: SGHVS, FNYEAQ. Trimming stripped 0 bases from V and 4 bases from J, with 10 bases between. CDR3 coding DNA: TGTGCCAGCAGCTTAGCAGTGACAGATTACAATGAGCAGTTCTTC. Translation gives CASSLAVTDYNEQFF.

The V and J genes are TRBV27 and TRBJ2-1; 14 bases agree with TRBD2. J gave up 7 bases and V 2 bases, and 4 bases lay outside the gene matches. CDR3 length: 16 amino acids. Germline V gives CDR1 MNHEY, CDR2 SMNVEV (reference sequence). The CDR3 DNA reads TGTGCCAGCAGTTTAAAGACTAGCGGGAGGGGTAATGAGCAGTTCTTC. This encodes CASSLKTSGRGNEQFF.

The V call is TRBV5-4, the J call TRBJ2-2; the D is unclear. Germline CDR1 SGHNT, CDR2 YYREEE (reference sequence). This CDR3 contains 15 residues. V was shortened by 3 bases and J by 6 bases, with 15 bases between the two germline ends. CDR3 nucleotides: TGTGCCAGCAGCTCGTACCCTCAGGTCCCCGGGGAGCTGTTTTTT. Translated: CASSSYPQVPGELFF.

V gene TRBV19 combines with J gene TRBJ2-7, with 7 bases lining up with TRBD1. CDR3 length: 14 amino acids. Germline CDR1 and CDR2: LNHDA and SQIVND (reference sequence). V shed 6 bases, J shed 1 base, and the junction held 6 bases outside the gene matches. CDR3 loop: CASSTGEGSYEQYF. CDR3 bases: TGTGCCAGTAGCACAGGGGAAGGGTCCTACGAGCAGTACTTC.

The chain joins TRBV5-1 to TRBJ2-1; 10 bases fit TRBD2. The CDR3 length is 14 residues. CDR1 SGHRS and CDR2 YFSETQ come from the germline V gene. V was pared by 3 bases and J by 10 bases, with 7 bases of the junction left unmatched. CDR3 bases: TGCGCCAGCAGCTGGACTAGCGGCGACCGGGAGCAGTTCTTC. It yields the protein CASSWTSGDREQFF.

CDR3 DNA sequence: TGTGCCAGCAGTCGAGGGGACAGGGGGGATGAAAAACTGTTTTTT. This encodes CASSRGDRGDEKLFF. The chain combines TRBV6-1 with TRBJ1-4; 11 positions match TRBD1. In germline, CDR1 is MNHNS, CDR2 SASEGT. V trimming: 5 bases; J trimming: 6 bases; junction bases outside the gene matches: 5. CDR3 length equals 15 residues.

The chain has TRBV28 and TRBJ1-3, with unresolved D. This CDR3 has 15 residues. Germline V lookup: CDR1 MDHEN, CDR2 SYDVKM. V lost 2 bases to trimming and J lost 2 bases, with 10 bases between them. The CDR3 region has the DNA TGTGCCAGCAGTTTACCGATGGGAACTGGAAACACCATATATTTT. This codes for CASSLPMGTGNTIYF.

CDR3 DNA: TGTGCCAGCAGTCGCACCCTAGCGGGAGACCACGAGCAGTACTTC. Amino acids: CASSRTLAGDHEQYF. The chain employs TRBV6-6 and TRBJ2-7; TRBD2 matches at 10 bases. The CDR3 consists of 15 residues. V shed 5 bases, J shed 5 bases, and the junction held 9 bases outside the gene matches. Germline V lookup: CDR1 MNHNY, CDR2 SVGAGI (reference sequence).

V usage is TRBV18 and J usage is TRBJ2-5; 8 bases match TRBD1. CDR3 length: 15 amino acids. Germline V gene sequence: CDR1 KGHSH, CDR2 LQKENI. With 6 bases clipped from V and 4 bases from J, the junction kept 10 bases outside the gene matches. CDR3: CASSRDRTSGETQYF. In DNA form, the CDR3 reads TGTGCCAGCTCGAGGGACAGGACTTCGGGAGAGACCCAGTACTTC.